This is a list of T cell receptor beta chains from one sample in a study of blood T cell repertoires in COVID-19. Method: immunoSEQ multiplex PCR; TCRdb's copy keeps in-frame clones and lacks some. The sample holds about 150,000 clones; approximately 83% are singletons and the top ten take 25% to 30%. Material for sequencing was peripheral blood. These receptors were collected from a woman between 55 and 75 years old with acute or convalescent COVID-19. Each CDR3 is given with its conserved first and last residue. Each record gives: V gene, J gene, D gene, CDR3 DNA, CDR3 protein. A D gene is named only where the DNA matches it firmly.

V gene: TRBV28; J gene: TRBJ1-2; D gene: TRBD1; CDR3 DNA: TGTGCCGGCAGTTTATTAAGTGGGACAGTCAACTATGGCTACACCTTC; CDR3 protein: CAGSLLSGTVNYGYTF
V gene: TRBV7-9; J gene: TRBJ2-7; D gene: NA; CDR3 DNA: TGTGCCAGCAGCTTACAGGAACGGTACGAGCAGTACTTC; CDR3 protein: CASSLQERYEQYF
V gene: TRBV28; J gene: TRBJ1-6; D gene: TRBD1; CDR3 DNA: TGTGCCAGCAGGTCCGGGACAGCAGTTTCACCCCTCCACTTT; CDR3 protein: CASRSGTAVSPLHF
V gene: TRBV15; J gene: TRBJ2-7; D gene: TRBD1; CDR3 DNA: TGTGCCACCAGCACCCGGACAGGCCGCTACGAGCAGTACTTC; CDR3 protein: CATSTRTGRYEQYF
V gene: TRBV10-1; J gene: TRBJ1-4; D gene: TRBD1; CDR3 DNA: TGCGCCAGCAGTGATGGACAGGGCGGAAAACTGTTTTTT; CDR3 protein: CASSDGQGGKLFF
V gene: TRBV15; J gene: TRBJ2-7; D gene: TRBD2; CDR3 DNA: TGTGCCACCAGCAGAGATAGGCCGCGGCTAGCGGGGGCTTACGAGCAGTACTTC; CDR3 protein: CATSRDRPRLAGAYEQYF
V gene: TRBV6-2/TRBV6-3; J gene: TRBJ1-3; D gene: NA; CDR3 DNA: TGTGCCAGCAGTTACCTGGCAGGGGCGAACACCATATATTTT; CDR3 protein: CASSYLAGANTIYF
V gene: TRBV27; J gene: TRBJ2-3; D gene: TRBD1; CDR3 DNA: TGTGCCAGCAGCGCAAGGGACAGCGAGGATACGCAGTATTTT; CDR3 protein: CASSARDSEDTQYF
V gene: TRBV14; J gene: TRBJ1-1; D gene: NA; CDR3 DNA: TGTGCCAGCAGCCCACGGCGCGGTACAATGAACACTGAAGCTTTCTTT; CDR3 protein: CASSPRRGTMNTEAFF
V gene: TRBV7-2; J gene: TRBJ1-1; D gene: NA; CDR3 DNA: TGTGCCAGCAGCGCTCATATGGGGGGAGGGACTGAAGCTTTCTTT; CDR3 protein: CASSAHMGGGTEAFF
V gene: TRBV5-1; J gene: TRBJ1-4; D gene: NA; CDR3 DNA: TGCGCCAGCAGCTTGGCCGGGATTGAAGAAAAACTGTTTTTT; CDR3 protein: CASSLAGIEEKLFF